The clone carrying this TCR beta chain was counted ten times or more. No antigen is known for it. The sample originates from a study of CD8+CD57+ T cells in acquired aplastic anemia. Study summary: 3 to 4 ug was the average amount of DNA from sorted CD4+ and CD8+ cells.

For CDR3 and TCR beta VDJ profiling, genomic DNA was the template used. TCRdb reprocessed the reads via MiXCR and lists one record per CDR3 protein. This sample has 450,000 to 550,000 distinct CDR3 sequences; less than 35% occur once, and the top ten carry 0.8% to 0.85%. The study's findings and limits: Patients and controls had CD8+ Simpson's diversity values that were not significantly distinct.

Those patients picked for sequencing had displayed CD8+CD57+ cell expansion on flow cytometry. The patients all had a severe acquired aplastic anemia diagnosis. None of the patients had been given any therapy when their blood was sampled. This sequence was found in a human donor with aplastic anemia. The specimen was sorted CD4+, CD8+, or CD8+CD57+ T cells (not recorded which) from PBMCs.

CDR3 protein: CASSQDVGQNSPLHF. The CDR3 DNA sequence: TGCGCCAGCAGCCAAGATGTAGGACAAAATTCACCCCTCCACTTT. The chain is built from TRBV4-3 and TRBJ1-6; TRBD1 is a possible D gene (5 bases). The CDR3 covers 15 residues. From germline, CDR1 is LGHNA and CDR2 YSLEER. V lost 0 bases and J lost 7, with 10 bases in between.